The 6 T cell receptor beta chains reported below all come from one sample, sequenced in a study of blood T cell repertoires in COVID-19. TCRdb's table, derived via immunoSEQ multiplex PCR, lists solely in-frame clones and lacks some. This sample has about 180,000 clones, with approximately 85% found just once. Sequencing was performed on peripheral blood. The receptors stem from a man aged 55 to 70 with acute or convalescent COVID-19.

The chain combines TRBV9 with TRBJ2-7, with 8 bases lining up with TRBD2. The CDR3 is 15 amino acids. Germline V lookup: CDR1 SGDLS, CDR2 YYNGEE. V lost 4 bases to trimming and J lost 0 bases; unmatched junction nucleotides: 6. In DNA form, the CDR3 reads TGTGCCAGCAGCCCCGGGGGGGCTAGCTCCTACGAGCAGTACTTC. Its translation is CASSPGGASSYEQYF.

In DNA form, the CDR3 reads TGTGCCAGCACCCCCTCCGCCTACAATGAGCAGTTCTTC. It encodes CASTPSAYNEQFF. The chain is built from TRBV27 and TRBJ2-1; D gene ambiguous. CDR3 length: 13 amino acids. The germline V gene encodes CDR1 MNHEY and CDR2 SMNVEV (reference sequence). The germline V and J ends were trimmed by 7 bases and 2 bases, with 9 bases remaining between them.

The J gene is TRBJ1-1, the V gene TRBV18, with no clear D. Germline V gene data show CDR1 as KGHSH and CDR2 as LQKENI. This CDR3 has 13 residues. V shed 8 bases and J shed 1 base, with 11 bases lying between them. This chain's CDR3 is CASAEQKNTEAFF. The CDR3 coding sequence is TGTGCCAGCGCCGAACAGAAGAACACTGAAGCTTTCTTT.

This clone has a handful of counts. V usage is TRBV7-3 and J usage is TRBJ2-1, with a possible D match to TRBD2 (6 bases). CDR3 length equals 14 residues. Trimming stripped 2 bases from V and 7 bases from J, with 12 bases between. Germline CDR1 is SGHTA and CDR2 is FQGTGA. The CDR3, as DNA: TGTGCCAGCAGCTTACCTGGAGGGCGGAATGAGCAGTTCTTC. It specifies CASSLPGGRNEQFF.

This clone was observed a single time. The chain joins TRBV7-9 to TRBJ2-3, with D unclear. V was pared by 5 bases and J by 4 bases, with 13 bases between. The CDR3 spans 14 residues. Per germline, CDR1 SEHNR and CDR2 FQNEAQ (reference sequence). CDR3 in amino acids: CASSHRSKADTQYF. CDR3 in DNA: TGTGCCAGCAGCCACCGGTCGAAAGCAGATACGCAGTATTTT.

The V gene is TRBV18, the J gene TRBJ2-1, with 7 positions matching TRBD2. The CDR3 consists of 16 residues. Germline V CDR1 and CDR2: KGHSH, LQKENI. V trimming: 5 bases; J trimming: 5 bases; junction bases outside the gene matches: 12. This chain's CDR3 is CASSTLGGRGDNEQFF. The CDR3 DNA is TGTGCCAGCTCAACGCTGGGAGGGAGAGGGGACAATGAGCAGTTCTTC.